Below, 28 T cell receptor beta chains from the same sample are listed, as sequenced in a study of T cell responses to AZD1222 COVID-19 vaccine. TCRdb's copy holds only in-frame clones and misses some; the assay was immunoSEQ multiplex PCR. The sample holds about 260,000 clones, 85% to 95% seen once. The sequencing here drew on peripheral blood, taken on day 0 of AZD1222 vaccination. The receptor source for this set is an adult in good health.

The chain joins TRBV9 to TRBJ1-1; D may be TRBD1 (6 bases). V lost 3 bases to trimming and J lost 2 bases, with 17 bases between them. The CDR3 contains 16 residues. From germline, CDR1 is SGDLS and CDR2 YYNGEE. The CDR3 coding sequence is TGTGCCAGCAGCGGTAAGGGGGGAGTTCCAAACACTGAAGCTTTCTTT. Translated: CASSGKGGVPNTEAFF.

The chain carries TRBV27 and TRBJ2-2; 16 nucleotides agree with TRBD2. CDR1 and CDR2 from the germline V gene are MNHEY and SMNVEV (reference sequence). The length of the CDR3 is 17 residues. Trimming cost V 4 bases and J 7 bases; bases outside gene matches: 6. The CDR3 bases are TGTGCCAGCAGTTCGGGACTAGCGGGAGGGCCGATCGGGGAGCTGTTTTTT. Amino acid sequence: CASSSGLAGGPIGELFF.

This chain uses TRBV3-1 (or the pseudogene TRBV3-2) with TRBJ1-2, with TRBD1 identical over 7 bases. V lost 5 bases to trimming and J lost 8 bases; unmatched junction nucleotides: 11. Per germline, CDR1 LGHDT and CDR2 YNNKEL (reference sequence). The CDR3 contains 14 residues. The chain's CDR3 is CASSSTRRGIGYTF. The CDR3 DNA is TGTGCCAGCAGCTCCACCCGCAGGGGGATCGGCTACACCTTC.

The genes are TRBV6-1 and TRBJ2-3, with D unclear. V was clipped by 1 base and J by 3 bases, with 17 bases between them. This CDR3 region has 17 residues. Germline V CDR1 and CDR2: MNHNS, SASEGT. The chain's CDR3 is CASSEGRQWVRTDTQYF. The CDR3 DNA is TGTGCCAGCAGTGAAGGCCGGCAATGGGTTAGGACAGATACGCAGTATTTT.

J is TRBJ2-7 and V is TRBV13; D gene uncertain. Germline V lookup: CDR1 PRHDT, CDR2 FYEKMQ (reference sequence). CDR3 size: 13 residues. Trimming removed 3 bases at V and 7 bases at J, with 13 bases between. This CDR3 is CASSFGRLREQYF. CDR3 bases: TGTGCCAGCAGCTTCGGACGGCTCAGGGAGCAGTACTTC.

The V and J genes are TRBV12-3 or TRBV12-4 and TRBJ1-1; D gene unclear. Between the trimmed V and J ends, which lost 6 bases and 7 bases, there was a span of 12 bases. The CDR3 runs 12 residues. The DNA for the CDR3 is TGTGCCAGCAGAAGACGGACGGATGAAGCTTTCTTT. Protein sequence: CASRRRTDEAFF.

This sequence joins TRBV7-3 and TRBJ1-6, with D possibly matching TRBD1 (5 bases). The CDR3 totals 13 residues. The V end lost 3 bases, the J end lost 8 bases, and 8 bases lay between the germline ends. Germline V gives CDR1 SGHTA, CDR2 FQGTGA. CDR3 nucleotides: TGTGCCAGCAGCTTGACAGCCTATTCACCCCTCCACTTT. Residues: CASSLTAYSPLHF.

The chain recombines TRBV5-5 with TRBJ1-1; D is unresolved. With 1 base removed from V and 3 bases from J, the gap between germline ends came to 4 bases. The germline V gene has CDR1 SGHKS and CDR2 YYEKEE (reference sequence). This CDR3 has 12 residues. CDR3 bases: TGTGCCAGCAGCTTGAGATACACTGAAGCTTTCTTT. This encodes CASSLRYTEAFF.

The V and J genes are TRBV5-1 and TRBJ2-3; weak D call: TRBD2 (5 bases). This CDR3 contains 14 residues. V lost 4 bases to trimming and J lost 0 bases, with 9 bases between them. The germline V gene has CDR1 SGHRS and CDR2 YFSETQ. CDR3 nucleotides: TGCGCCAGCAGCCCAAGCGGTAGCACAGATACGCAGTATTTT. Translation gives CASSPSGSTDTQYF. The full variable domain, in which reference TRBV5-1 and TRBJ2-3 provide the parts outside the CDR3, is KAGVTQTPRYLIKTRGQQVTLSCSPISGHRSVSWYQQTPGQGLQFLFEYFSETQRNKGNFPGRFSGRQFSNSRSEMNVSTLELGDSALYLCASSPSGSTDTQYFGPGTRLTVL.

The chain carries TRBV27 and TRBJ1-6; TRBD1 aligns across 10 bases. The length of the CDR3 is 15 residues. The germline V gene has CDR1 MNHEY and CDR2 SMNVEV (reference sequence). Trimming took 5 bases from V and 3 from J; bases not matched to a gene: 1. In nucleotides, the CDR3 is TGTGCCAGCAGTCGGGACAGGGGCTATAATTCACCCCTCCACTTT. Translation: CASSRDRGYNSPLHF.

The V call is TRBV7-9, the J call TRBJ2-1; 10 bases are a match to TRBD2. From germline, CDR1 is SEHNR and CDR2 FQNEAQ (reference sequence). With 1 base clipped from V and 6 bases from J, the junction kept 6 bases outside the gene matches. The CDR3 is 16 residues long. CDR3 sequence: CASSLGLAGESNEQFF. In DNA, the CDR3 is TGTGCCAGCAGCTTAGGGCTAGCGGGAGAAAGCAATGAGCAGTTCTTC.

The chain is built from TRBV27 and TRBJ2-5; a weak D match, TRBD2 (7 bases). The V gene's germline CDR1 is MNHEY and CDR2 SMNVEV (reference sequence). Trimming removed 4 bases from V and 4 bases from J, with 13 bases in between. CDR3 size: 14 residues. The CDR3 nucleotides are TGTGCCAGCAGTTCCGTAGGGGGGGGAGAGACCCAGTACTTC. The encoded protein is CASSSVGGGETQYF.

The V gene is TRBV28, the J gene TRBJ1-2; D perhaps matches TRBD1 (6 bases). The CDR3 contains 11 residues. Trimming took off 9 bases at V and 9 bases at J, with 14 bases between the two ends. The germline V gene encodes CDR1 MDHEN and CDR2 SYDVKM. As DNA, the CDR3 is TGTGCCAGTGCTCTACGGGGGCGCTACACCTTC. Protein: CASALRGRYTF.

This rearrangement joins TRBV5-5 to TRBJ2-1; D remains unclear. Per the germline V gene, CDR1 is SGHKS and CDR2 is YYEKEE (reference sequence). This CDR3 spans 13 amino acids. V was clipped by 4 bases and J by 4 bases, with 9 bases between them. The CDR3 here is CASSTTVYNEQFF. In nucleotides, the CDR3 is TGTGCCAGCAGCACAACAGTTTACAATGAGCAGTTCTTC.

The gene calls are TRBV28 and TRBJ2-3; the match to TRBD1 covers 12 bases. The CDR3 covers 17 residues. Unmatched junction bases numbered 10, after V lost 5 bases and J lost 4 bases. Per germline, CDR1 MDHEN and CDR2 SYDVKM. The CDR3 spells CASSANPGTGGPDTQYF. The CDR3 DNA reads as TGTGCCAGCAGTGCAAATCCCGGGACAGGGGGCCCAGATACGCAGTATTTT.

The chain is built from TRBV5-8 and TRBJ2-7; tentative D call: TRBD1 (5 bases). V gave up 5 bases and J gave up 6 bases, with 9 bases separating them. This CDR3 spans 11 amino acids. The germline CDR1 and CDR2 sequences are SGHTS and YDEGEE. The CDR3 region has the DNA TGTGCCAGCAGGAGCGACAGCGAGCAGTACTTC. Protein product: CASRSDSEQYF. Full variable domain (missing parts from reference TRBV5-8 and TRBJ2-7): EAGVTQSPTHLIKTRGQQATLRCSPISGHTSVYWYQQALGLGLQFLLWYDEGEERNRGNFPPRFSGRQFPNYSSELNVNALELEDSALYLCASRSDSEQYFGPGTRLTVT.

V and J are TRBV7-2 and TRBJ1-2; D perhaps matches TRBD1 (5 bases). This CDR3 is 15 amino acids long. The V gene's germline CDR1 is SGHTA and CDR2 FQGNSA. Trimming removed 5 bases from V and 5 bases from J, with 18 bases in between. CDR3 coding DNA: TGTGCCAGCAGCCTCGGGGTCAGGGAGGTTTATGGCTACACCTTC. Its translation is CASSLGVREVYGYTF.

CDR3 sequence (DNA): TGTGCCATGCGGACTAGCGGGGGGGCCGGCTACAATGAGCAGTTCTTC. Residues: CAMRTSGGAGYNEQFF. The chain combines TRBV2 with TRBJ2-1; 15 nucleotides line up with TRBD2. Germline V gene data show CDR1 as SNHLY and CDR2 as FYNNEI. CDR3 length equals 16 residues. V dropped 10 bases and J dropped 3; count of bases not matched to a gene: 7.

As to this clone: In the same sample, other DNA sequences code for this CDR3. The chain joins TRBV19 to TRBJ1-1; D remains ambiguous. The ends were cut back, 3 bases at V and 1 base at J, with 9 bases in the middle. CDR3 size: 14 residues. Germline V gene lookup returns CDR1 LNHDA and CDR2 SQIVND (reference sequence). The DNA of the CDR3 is TGTGCCAGTAGTATTCTGGGTGGGAACACTGAAGCTTTCTTT. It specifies CASSILGGNTEAFF.

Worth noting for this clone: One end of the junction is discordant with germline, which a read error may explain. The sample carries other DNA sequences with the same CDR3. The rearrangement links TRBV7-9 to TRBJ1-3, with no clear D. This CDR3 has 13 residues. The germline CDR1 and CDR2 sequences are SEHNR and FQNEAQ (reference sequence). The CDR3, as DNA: TGTGCCAGTAGCTTGGAGGGTGGAAACACCATATATTTT. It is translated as CASSLEGGNTIYF.

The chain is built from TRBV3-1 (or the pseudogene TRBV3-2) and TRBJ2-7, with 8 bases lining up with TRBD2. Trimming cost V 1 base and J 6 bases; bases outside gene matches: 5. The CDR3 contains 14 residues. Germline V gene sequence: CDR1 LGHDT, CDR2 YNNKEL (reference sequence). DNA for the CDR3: TGTGCCAGCAGCCAAGGGGGTAGCGGGACCGAGCAGTACTTC. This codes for CASSQGGSGTEQYF.

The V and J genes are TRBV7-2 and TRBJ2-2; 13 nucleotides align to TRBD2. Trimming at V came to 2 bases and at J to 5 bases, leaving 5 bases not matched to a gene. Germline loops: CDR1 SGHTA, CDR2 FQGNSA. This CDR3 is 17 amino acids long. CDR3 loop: CASSLRTSGSYTGELFF. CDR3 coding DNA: TGTGCCAGCAGCTTACGGACTAGCGGGAGCTATACCGGGGAGCTGTTTTTT.

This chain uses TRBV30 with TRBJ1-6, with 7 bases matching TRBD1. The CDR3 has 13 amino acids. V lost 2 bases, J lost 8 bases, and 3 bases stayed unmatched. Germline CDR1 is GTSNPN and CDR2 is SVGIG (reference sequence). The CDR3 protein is CAWSLQGDSPLHF. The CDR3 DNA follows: TGTGCCTGGAGTTTGCAGGGGGATTCACCCCTCCACTTT.

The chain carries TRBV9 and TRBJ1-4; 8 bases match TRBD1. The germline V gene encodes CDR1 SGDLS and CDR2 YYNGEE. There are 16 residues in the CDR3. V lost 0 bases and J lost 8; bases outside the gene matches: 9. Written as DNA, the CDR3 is TGTGCCAGCAGCGTAGGGACAGGGTCCGGTGGGGAAAAACTGTTTTTT. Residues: CASSVGTGSGGEKLFF.

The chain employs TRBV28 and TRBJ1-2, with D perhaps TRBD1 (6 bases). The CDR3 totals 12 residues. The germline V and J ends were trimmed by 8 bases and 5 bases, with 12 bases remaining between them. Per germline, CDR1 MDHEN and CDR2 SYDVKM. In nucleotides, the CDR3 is TGTGCCAGCGGAGACAGGTCTTATGGCTACACCTTC. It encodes CASGDRSYGYTF.

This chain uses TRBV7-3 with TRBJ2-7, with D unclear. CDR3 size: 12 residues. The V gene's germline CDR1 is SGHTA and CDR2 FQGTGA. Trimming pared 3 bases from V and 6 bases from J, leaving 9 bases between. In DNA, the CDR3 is TGTGCCAGCAGCTTGAAGTCCGGCGAGCAGTACTTC. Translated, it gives CASSLKSGEQYF.

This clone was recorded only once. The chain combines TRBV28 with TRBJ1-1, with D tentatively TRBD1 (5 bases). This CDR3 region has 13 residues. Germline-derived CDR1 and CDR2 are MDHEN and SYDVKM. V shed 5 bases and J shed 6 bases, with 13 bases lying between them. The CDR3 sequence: CASSQGRWAEAFF. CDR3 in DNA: TGTGCCAGCAGTCAGGGACGTTGGGCTGAAGCTTTCTTT.

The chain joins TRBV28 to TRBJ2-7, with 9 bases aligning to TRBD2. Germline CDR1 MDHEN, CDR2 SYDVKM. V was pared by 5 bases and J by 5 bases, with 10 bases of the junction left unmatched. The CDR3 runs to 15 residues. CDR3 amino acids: CASSRLAAAGDEQYF. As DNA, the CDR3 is TGTGCCAGCAGTAGACTAGCGGCGGCGGGGGACGAGCAGTACTTC.